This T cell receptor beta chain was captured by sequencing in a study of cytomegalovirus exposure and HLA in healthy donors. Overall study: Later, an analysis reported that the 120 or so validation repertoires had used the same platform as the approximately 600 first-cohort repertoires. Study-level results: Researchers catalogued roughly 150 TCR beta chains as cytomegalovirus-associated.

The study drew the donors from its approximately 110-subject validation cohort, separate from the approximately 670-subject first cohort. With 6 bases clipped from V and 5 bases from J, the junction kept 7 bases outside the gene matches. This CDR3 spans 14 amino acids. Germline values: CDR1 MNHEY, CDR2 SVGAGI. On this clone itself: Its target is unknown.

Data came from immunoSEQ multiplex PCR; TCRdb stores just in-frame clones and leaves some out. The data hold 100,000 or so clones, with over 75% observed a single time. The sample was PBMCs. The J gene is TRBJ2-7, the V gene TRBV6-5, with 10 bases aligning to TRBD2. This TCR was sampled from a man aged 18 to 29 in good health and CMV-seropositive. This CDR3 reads CASSPATSGHEQYF. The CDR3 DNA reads TGTGCCAGCAGCCCGGCGACTAGCGGGCACGAGCAGTACTTC.